The 26 T cell receptor beta chains given below trace back to one sample, sequenced in a study of CD8 T cells in cerebrospinal fluid in Alzheimer's disease. One entry per CDR3 protein, without DNA, is what TCRdb gives after re-calling the 10x single-cell sequencing reads. This table holds about 1,000 distinct CDR3 sequences. Sequencing was performed on cerebrospinal fluid. Receptors originate from a human donor in good health.

This clonotype is deemed medium-sized by its frequency. V and J are TRBV19 and TRBJ2-5. This CDR3 is built from 12 residues. CDR1 and CDR2 from the germline V gene are LNHDA and SQIVND (reference sequence). CDR3 region: CASSEHQETQYF.

This clonotype shows up as medium-sized (0.01 to 0.1%) by frequency. V is TRBV6-5 and J is TRBJ1-6. Per the germline V gene, CDR1 is MNHEY and CDR2 is SVGAGI. The CDR3 consists of 15 residues. This CDR3 reads CASSQRSSYNSPLHF.

The rearrangement joins TRBV4-1 to TRBJ1-5. This CDR3 is 15 amino acids long. Germline CDR1 reads MGHRA; CDR2 reads YSYEKL. The CDR3 loop reads CASSPGQVPNQPQHF.

This clonotype registers medium-sized (0.01 to 0.1%) by frequency. V gene TRBV11-2 combines with J gene TRBJ2-3; TCRdb's assignment of TRBD2 cannot be checked, as there is no DNA. Germline CDR1 SGHAT, CDR2 FQNNGV. This CDR3 region has 15 residues. The CDR3 reads CASSLQAGGPDTQYF. The full variable domain, its missing parts supplied by reference TRBV11-2 and TRBJ2-3, is EAGVAQSPRYKIIEKRQSVAFWCNPISGHATLYWYQQILGQGPKLLIQFQNNGVVDDSQLPKDRFSAERLKGVDSTLKIQPAKLEDSAVYLCASSLQAGGPDTQYFGPGTRLTVL.

This clonotype counts as medium-sized (0.01 to 0.1%) by frequency. The rearrangement links TRBV2 to TRBJ1-5. Germline values: CDR1 SNHLY, CDR2 FYNNEI. The CDR3 totals 15 residues. The CDR3 sequence is CASSEEANPNQPQHF.

Considering frequency, this clonotype is medium-sized. The chain joins TRBV6-1 to TRBJ2-3; TCRdb's assignment of TRBD2 cannot be checked, as there is no DNA. In germline, CDR1 is MNHNS, CDR2 SASEGT. The CDR3 sequence is 17 residues long. This chain's CDR3 is CASSDRREGRRTDTQYF.

The chain has TRBV5-4 and TRBJ1-4. This CDR3 comprises 15 residues. Germline V lookup: CDR1 SGHNT, CDR2 YYREEE (reference sequence). Here the CDR3 reads CASSLDPYANEKLFF.

This clonotype ranks as medium-sized in terms of frequency. V is TRBV7-6 and J is TRBJ1-6; TCRdb returns TRBD1, unconfirmable since there is no DNA. CDR3 length equals 15 residues. Germline CDR1 SGHVS, CDR2 FNYEAQ. The chain's CDR3 is CASRRGTPYNSPLHF.

By frequency, this clonotype registers medium-sized. The CDR3 region is CSASQTSGSTGEQFF. The V call is TRBV20-1, the J call TRBJ2-1; with no DNA, the TCRdb D assignment of TRBD2 cannot be verified. The CDR3 totals 15 residues. Germline-derived CDR1 and CDR2 are DFQATT and SNEGSKA (reference sequence).

Judged by frequency, this clonotype is medium-sized. The J gene is TRBJ2-2, the V gene TRBV7-9; TCRdb's D gene call, TRBD1, goes unchecked for lack of DNA. The CDR3 consists of 16 residues. The germline CDR1 and CDR2 sequences are SEHNR and FQNEAQ (reference sequence). The chain's CDR3 is CASSLRAGQVTGELFF.

Measured by frequency, this clonotype is medium-sized. The chain combines TRBV21-1 with TRBJ2-1. TRBV21-1 is assigned pseudogene status. The CDR3 has 14 residues. The CDR3 loop reads CASSKPASYNEQFF.

This clonotype is deemed medium-sized (0.01 to 0.1%) by its frequency. The V call is TRBV19, the J call TRBJ2-7; the D call from TCRdb, TRBD2, cannot be confirmed without DNA. The CDR3 runs to 14 residues. Germline V gene data show CDR1 as LNHDA and CDR2 as SQIVND (reference sequence). This chain's CDR3 is CASRRAGASGEQYF.

This clonotype ranks as medium-sized (0.01 to 0.1%) in terms of frequency. The rearrangement links TRBV19 to TRBJ2-1; no DNA is available, so the TRBD1 call from TCRdb remains unchecked. This CDR3 has 16 residues. Germline loops: CDR1 LNHDA, CDR2 SQIVND (reference sequence). CDR3 region: CASSAPGTGVGNEQFF.

V is TRBV5-1 and J is TRBJ1-1. The germline gives CDR1 SGHRS, CDR2 YFSETQ. This CDR3 spans 13 amino acids. This CDR3 reads CASSPRMNTEAFF.

This clonotype is called medium-sized based on its frequency. This sequence joins TRBV6-6 and TRBJ2-2; TCRdb indicates TRBD1, and absent DNA this call remains unverified. Germline values: CDR1 MNHNY, CDR2 SVGAGI (reference sequence). The CDR3 extends over 15 amino acids. CDR3 sequence reads: CASTLRTGWGGELFF.

This clonotype is labeled medium-sized based on frequency. This rearrangement joins TRBV2 to TRBJ1-1; as DNA is missing, the TRBD1 call by TCRdb cannot be tested. Germline V gene data show CDR1 as SNHLY and CDR2 as FYNNEI. The CDR3 runs to 13 residues. CDR3 protein: CASWDIGSTEAFF.

This clonotype counts as large by frequency. The CDR3 loop is CASSQDWTRPPLHF. The V call is TRBV4-1, the J call TRBJ1-6; the D call from TCRdb, TRBD1, cannot be confirmed without DNA. The CDR3 is made up of 14 amino acids. Per the germline V gene, CDR1 is MGHRA and CDR2 is YSYEKL.

Frequency places this clonotype as medium-sized. The chain carries TRBV6-1 and TRBJ2-1; no DNA is available, so the TRBD1 call from TCRdb remains unchecked. This CDR3 contains 14 residues. Germline CDR1 MNHNS, CDR2 SASEGT. CDR3 sequence reads: CASTLDRADNEQFF.

This clonotype is classed as medium-sized by frequency. This sequence joins TRBV14 and TRBJ2-3; no DNA is available, so the TRBD1 call from TCRdb remains unchecked. Germline V gene lookup returns CDR1 SGHDN and CDR2 FVKESK. This CDR3 is 16 amino acids long. The CDR3: CASSSEGRGGTDTQYF.

The V and J genes are TRBV5-1 and TRBJ2-2; TCRdb's D call, TRBD1, is unchecked because there is no DNA. This CDR3 spans 16 amino acids. Germline-derived CDR1 and CDR2 are SGHRS and YFSETQ. The CDR3 loop reads CASSLTGTRTGELFFF.

According to its frequency, this clonotype is medium-sized. This chain joins TRBV5-4 and TRBJ2-1; TCRdb picks TRBD2, but there is no DNA to check that call. Germline loops: CDR1 SGHNT, CDR2 YYREEE (reference sequence). The CDR3 sequence is 17 residues long. This chain's CDR3 is CASSRGVSGGTYNEQFF. The full variable domain, its missing parts supplied by reference TRBV5-4 and TRBJ2-1, is ETGVTQSPTHLIKTRGQQVTLRCSSQSGHNTVSWYQQALGQGPQFIFQYYREEENGRGNFPPRFSGLQFPNYSSELNVNALELDDSALYLCASSRGVSGGTYNEQFFGPGTRLTVL.

This clonotype is called medium-sized based on its frequency. The J gene is TRBJ1-6, the V gene TRBV3-1; the D call of TRBD1 rests on TCRdb alone, since no DNA is present to check it. This CDR3 region has 17 residues. Looked up from germline, CDR1 is LGHDT and CDR2 is YNNKEL (reference sequence). CDR3 region: CASSQDLGGRLRTPLHF.

This clonotype is medium-sized by frequency. The genes are TRBV9 and TRBJ2-1; no DNA is available, so the TRBD2 call from TCRdb remains unchecked. The germline gives CDR1 SGDLS, CDR2 YYNGEE. The CDR3 covers 16 residues. This CDR3 is CASSPRQSPLYNEQFF.

Judged by frequency, this clonotype is medium-sized. The chain employs TRBV28 and TRBJ1-3; TCRdb's D gene call, TRBD1, goes unchecked for lack of DNA. The germline CDR1 and CDR2 sequences are MDHEN and SYDVKM. This CDR3 is built from 14 residues. CDR3 sequence reads: CASSNQGTGNTIYF. Variable domain in full (rest from reference TRBV28 and TRBJ1-3): DVKVTQSSRYLVKRTGEKVFLECVQDMDHENMFWYRQDPGLGLRLIYFSYDVKMKEKGDIPEGYSVSREKKERFSLILESASTNQTSMYLCASSNQGTGNTIYFGEGSWLTVV.

The V and J genes are TRBV6-5 and TRBJ2-3. The CDR3 sequence is 12 residues long. Germline V gene sequence: CDR1 MNHEY, CDR2 SVGAGI. The chain's CDR3 is CASRTSTDTQYF.

In terms of frequency, this clonotype is large. The gene calls are TRBV7-2 and TRBJ2-5; the D gene TCRdb calls, TRBD2, cannot be checked with no DNA. CDR1 SGHTA and CDR2 FQGNSA come from the germline V gene. The CDR3 has 16 amino acids. CDR3: CASSLGRGGTQETQYF. Drawing the rest from reference TRBV7-2 and TRBJ2-5, the complete variable domain is GAGVSQSPSNKVTEKGKDVELRCDPISGHTALYWYRQSLGQGLEFLIYFQGNSAPDKSGLPSDRFSAERTGGSVSTLTIQRTQQEDSAVYLCASSLGRGGTQETQYFGPGTRLLVL.